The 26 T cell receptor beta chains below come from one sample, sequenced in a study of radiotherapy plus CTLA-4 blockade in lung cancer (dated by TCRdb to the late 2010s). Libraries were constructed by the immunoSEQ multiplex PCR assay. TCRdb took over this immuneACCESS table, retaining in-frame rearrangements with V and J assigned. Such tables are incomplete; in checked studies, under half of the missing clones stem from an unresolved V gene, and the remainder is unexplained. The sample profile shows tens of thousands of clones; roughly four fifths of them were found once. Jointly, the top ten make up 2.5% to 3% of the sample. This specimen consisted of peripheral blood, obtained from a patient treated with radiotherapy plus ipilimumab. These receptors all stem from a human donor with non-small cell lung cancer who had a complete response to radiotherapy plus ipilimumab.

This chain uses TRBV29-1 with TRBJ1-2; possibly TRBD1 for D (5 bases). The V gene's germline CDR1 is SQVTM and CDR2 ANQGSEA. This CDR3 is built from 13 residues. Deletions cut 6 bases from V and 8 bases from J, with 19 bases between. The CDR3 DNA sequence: TGCAGCGTCTTGGGCAGCCCTAAGGGGGGCTACACCTTC. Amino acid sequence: CSVLGSPKGGYTF.

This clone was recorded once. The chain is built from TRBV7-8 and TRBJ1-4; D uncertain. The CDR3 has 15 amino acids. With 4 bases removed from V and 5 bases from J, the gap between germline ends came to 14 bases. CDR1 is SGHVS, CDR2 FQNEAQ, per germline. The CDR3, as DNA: TGTGCCAGCAGCTCAACCACAGTTCTAAATGAAAAACTGTTTTTT. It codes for CASSSTTVLNEKLFF.

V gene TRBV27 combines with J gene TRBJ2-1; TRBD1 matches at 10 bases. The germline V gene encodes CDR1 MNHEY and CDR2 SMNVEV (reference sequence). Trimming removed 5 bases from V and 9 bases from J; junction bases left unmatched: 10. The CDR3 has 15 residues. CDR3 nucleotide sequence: TGTGCCAGCAGTGAAAAACCGGGACAGGGGACTGAGCAGTTCTTC. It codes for CASSEKPGQGTEQFF.

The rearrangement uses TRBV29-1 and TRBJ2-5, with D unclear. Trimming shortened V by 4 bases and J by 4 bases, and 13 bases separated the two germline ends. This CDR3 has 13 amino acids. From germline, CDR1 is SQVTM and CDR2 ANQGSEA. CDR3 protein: CSVVLSVRETQYF. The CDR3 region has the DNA TGCAGCGTTGTACTTTCTGTGAGAGAGACCCAGTACTTC.

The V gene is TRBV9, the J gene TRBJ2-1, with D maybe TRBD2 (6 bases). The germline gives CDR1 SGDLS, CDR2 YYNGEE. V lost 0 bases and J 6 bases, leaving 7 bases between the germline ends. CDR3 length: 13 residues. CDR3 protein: CASSVEGGNEQFF. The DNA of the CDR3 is TGTGCCAGCAGCGTAGAGGGAGGCAATGAGCAGTTCTTC.

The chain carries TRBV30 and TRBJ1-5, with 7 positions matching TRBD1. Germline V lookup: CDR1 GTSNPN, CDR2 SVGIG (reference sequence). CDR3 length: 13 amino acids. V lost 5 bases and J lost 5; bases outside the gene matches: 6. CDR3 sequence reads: CAWGGQRDQPQHF. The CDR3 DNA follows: TGTGCCTGGGGGGGACAGAGAGATCAGCCCCAGCATTTT.

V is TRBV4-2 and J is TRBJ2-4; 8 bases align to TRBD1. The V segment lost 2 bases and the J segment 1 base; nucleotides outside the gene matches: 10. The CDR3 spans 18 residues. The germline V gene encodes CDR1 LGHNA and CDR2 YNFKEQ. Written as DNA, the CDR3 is TGTGCCAGCAGCCAACCGACAGGGGCCTCAATTGCCAAAAACATTCAGTACTTC. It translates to CASSQPTGASIAKNIQYF.

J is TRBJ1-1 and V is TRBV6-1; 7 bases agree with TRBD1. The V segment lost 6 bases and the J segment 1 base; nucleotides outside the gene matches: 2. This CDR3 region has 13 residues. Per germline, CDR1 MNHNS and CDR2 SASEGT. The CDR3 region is CASRQGRNTEAFF. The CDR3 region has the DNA TGTGCCAGCAGACAGGGGAGGAACACTGAAGCTTTCTTT.

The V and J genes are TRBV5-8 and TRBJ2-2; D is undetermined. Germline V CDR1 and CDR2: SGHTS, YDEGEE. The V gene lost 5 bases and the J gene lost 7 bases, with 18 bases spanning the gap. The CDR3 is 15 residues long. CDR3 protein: CASRGRRGNGGELFF. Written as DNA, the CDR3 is TGTGCCAGCAGAGGAAGGAGAGGAAATGGCGGGGAGCTGTTTTTT. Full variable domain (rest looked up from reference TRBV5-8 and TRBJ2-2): EAGVTQSPTHLIKTRGQQATLRCSPISGHTSVYWYQQALGLGLQFLLWYDEGEERNRGNFPPRFSGRQFPNYSSELNVNALELEDSALYLCASRGRRGNGGELFFGEGSRLTVL.

The CDR3 nucleotides are TGCGCCAGCAGCCAAGCTAACAGGGCCGCTGGCACTGAAGCTTTCTTT. It specifies CASSQANRAAGTEAFF. The chain is built from TRBV4-3 and TRBJ1-1, with D possibly being TRBD1 (6 bases). V was cut by 1 base and J by 4 bases, with 16 bases left in between. Germline CDR1 LGHNA, CDR2 YSLEER. CDR3 length: 16 residues.

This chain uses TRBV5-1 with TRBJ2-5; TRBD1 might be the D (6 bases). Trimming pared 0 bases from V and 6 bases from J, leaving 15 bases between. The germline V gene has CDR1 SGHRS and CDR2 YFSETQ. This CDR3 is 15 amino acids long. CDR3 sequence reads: CASSLGDTSGQTQYF. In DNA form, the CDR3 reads TGCGCCAGCAGCTTGGGGGACACATCTGGACAGACCCAGTACTTC.

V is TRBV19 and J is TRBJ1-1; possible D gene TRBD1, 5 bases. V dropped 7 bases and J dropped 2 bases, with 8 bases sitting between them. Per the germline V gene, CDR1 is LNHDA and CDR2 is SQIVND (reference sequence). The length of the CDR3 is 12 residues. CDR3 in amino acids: CASTDRNTEAFF. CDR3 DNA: TGTGCCAGTACCGACAGAAACACTGAAGCTTTCTTT.

The CDR3 bases are TGTGCCAGCAGTGAAGCGGGGACAGGATATGGCTACACCTTC. Protein sequence: CASSEAGTGYGYTF. J is TRBJ1-2 and V is TRBV6-1, with 8 bases lining up with TRBD1. The CDR3 runs to 14 residues. V shed 0 bases, J shed 5 bases, and the junction held 2 bases outside the gene matches. CDR1 and CDR2 (germline): MNHNS, SASEGT.

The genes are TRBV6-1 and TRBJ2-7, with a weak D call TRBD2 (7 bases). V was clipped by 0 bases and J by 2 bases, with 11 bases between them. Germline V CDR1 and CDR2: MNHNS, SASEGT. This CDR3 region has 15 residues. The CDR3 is CASSEAGGATYEQYF. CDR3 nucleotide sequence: TGTGCCAGCAGTGAAGCGGGGGGGGCCACCTACGAGCAGTACTTC.

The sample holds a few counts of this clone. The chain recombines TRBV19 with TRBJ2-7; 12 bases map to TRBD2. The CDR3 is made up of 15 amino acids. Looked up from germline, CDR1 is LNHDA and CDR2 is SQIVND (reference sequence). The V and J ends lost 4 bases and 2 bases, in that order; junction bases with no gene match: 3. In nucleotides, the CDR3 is TGTGCCAGTAGTACTCTAGCGGGAGGGCCCTACGAGCAGTACTTC. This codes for CASSTLAGGPYEQYF.

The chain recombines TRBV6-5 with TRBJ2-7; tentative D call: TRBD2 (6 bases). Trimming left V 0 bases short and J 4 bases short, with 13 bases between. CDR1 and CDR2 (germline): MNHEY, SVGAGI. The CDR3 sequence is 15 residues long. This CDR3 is CASSYSNLGGYEQYF. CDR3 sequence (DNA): TGTGCCAGCAGTTACTCGAATCTGGGGGGTTACGAGCAGTACTTC.

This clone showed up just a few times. CDR3 amino acids: CASSPLGQDPEKLFF. In nucleotides, the CDR3 is TGTGCCAGCTCACCGCTGGGACAGGACCCTGAAAAACTGTTTTTT. The genes are TRBV18 and TRBJ1-4; TRBD1 aligns across 8 bases. After removal of 3 bases from V and 7 bases from J, the junction contained 7 bases not matched to a gene. From germline, CDR1 is KGHSH and CDR2 LQKENI. The CDR3 consists of 15 residues.

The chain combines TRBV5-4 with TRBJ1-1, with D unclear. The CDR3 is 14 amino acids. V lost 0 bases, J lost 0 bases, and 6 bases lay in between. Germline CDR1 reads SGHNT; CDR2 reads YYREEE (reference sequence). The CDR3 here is CASSLDPMNTEAFF. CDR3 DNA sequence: TGTGCCAGCAGCTTGGATCCCATGAACACTGAAGCTTTCTTT.

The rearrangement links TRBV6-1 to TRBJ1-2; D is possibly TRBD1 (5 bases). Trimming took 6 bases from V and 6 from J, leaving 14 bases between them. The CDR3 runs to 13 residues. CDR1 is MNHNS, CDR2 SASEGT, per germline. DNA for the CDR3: TGTGCCAGCAGCGTATCAGGGCCCCATGGCTACACCTTC. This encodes CASSVSGPHGYTF.

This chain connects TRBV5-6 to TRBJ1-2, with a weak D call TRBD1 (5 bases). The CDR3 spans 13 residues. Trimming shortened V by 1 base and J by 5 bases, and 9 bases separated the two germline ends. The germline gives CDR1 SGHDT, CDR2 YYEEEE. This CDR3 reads CASSLRGLYGYTF. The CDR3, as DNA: TGTGCCAGCAGCTTGAGGGGACTTTATGGCTACACCTTC.

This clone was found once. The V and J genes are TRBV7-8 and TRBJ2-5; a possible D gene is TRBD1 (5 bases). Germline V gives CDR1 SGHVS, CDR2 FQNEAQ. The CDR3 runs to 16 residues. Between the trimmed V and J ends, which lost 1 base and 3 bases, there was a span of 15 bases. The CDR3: CASSLDRTTIKETQYF. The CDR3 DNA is TGTGCCAGCAGCTTAGACAGGACGACGATCAAAGAGACCCAGTACTTC. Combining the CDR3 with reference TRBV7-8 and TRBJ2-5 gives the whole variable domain GAGVSQSPRYKVAKRGQDVALRCDPISGHVSLFWYQQALGQGPEFLTYFQNEAQLDKSGLPSDRFFAERPEGSVSTLKIQRTQQEDSAVYLCASSLDRTTIKETQYFGPGTRLLVL.

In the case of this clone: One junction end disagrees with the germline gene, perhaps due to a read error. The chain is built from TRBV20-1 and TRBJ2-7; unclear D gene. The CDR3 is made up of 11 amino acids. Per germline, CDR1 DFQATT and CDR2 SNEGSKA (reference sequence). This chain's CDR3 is CSASEGVRRDF. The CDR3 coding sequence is TGCAGTGCTAGCGAAGGCGTCCGTCGGGACTTC.

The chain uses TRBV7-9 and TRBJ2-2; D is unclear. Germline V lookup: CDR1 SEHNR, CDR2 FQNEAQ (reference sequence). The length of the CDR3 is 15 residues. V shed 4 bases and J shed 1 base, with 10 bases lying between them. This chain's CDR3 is CASSSPLRNTGELFF. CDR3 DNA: TGTGCCAGCAGCTCCCCTCTCAGGAACACCGGGGAGCTGTTTTTT.

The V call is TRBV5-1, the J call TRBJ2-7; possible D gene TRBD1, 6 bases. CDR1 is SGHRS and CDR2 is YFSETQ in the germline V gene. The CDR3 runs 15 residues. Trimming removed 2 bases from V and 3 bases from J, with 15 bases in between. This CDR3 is CASSFGTLRDYEQYF. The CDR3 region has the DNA TGCGCCAGCAGCTTCGGGACACTCCGAGACTACGAGCAGTACTTC.

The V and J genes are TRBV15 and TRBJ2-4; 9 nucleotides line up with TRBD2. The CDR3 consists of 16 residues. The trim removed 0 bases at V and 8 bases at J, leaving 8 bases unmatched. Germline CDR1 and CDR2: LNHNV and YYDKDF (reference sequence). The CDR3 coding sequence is TGTGCCACCAGCAGAGAACTAGCGGGTTTCGCCTACATTCAGTACTTC. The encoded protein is CATSRELAGFAYIQYF.

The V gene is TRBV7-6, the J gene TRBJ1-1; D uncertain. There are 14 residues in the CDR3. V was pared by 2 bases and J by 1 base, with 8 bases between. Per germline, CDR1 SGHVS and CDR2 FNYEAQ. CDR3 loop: CASSLQEGNTEAFF. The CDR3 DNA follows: TGTGCCAGCAGCTTACAGGAGGGGAACACTGAAGCTTTCTTT.